This T cell receptor beta chain was documented in a study of vaccination and CD4 T cells after COVID-19. Concerning this clonotype itself: The antigen is undetermined. The junction does not match germline at one end; this may be a read error.

The CDR3 is 15 amino acids. Per the germline V gene, CDR1 is SNHLY and CDR2 is FYNNEI. The assay that was used to sequence DNA from cultured CD4+ T cells was the Oncomine TCR Beta short-read assay. MiXCR was run by TCRdb on the PCR reads, yielding one entry per CDR3 protein. The data show 8,500 to 13,000 distinct CDR3 sequences, 43% seen once. Treatment in this sample: 10-day PBMC culture with coronavirus spike peptide pools or control peptides (ViraFEST assay). The sample consisted of CD4+ T cells from blood, cultured in vitro. The chain links TRBV2 to TRBJ2-1; 11 bases align to TRBD1. The sequence was collected from a human donor who had recovered from COVID-19. In DNA, the CDR3 is TGTACCAGCAGTGCCGGGACAGGGGGATACAATGAGCAGTTCTTC. It yields the protein CTSSAGTGGYNEQFF.